Below, 11 T cell receptor beta chains from the same sample are listed, as sequenced in a study of cytomegalovirus exposure and HLA in healthy donors. PCR was performed using 60 Vbeta and 13 Jbeta primers. This table comes from immunoSEQ multiplex PCR, and its TCRdb copy is limited to in-frame clones, with some not included. The sample holds around 74,000 clones. Sequenced material: PBMCs. The receptor source for this set is a young man in good health and CMV-seronegative.

The chain combines TRBV4-2 with TRBJ2-3; the match to TRBD2 covers 8 bases. V was pared by 1 base and J by 5 bases, with 5 bases of the junction left unmatched. CDR3 size: 15 residues. Germline CDR1 is LGHNA and CDR2 is YNFKEQ. The CDR3, as DNA: TGTGCCAGCAGCCAAGGCGGGAGGAGGGGAGATACGCAGTATTTT. It yields the protein CASSQGGRRGDTQYF.

The CDR3 region has the DNA TGTGCCAGCAGCTTGATGACTGAGAACTATGGCTACACCTTC. As protein: CASSLMTENYGYTF. The genes are TRBV5-6 and TRBJ1-2, with no clear D. Trimming pared 1 base from V and 2 bases from J, leaving 9 bases between. The CDR3 runs to 14 residues. CDR1 is SGHDT and CDR2 is YYEEEE in the germline V gene.

The chain links TRBV19 to TRBJ1-2; TRBD1 might be the D (5 bases). The CDR3 sequence is 16 residues long. Trimming took 3 bases from V and 8 from J, leaving 22 bases between them. From germline, CDR1 is LNHDA and CDR2 SQIVND (reference sequence). The CDR3 DNA is TGTGCCAGTAGTATTCTAGGGAACAACAGGAGGGGCGGCTACACCTTC. This gives the protein CASSILGNNRRGGYTF.

The rearrangement joins TRBV30 to TRBJ2-5, with 10 bases aligning to TRBD2. J gave up 7 bases and V 0 bases, and 8 bases lay outside the gene matches. The CDR3 contains 15 residues. Germline CDR1 reads GTSNPN; CDR2 reads SVGIG (reference sequence). In nucleotides, the CDR3 is TGTGCCTGGAGTGTTCTAGCGGGAGATGGAGGGACCCAGTACTTC. Its protein is CAWSVLAGDGGTQYF.

This rearrangement joins TRBV9 to TRBJ1-5, with D unresolved. This CDR3 comprises 15 residues. V gave up 2 bases and J gave up 0 bases, with 9 bases separating them. The V gene's germline CDR1 is SGDLS and CDR2 YYNGEE. The CDR3: CASSVTPNSNQPQHF. DNA of the CDR3: TGTGCCAGCAGCGTGACACCAAATAGCAATCAGCCCCAGCATTTT. The whole variable domain, remainder taken from reference TRBV9 and TRBJ1-5, is DSGVTQTPKHLITATGQRVTLRCSPRSGDLSVYWYQQSLDQGLQFLIQYYNGEERAKGNILERFSAQQFPDLHSELNLSSLELGDSALYFCASSVTPNSNQPQHFGDGTRLSIL.

The chain combines TRBV2 with TRBJ1-6; the D is unclear. The CDR3 totals 14 residues. Trimming left V 7 bases short and J 9 bases short, with 16 bases between. Germline V gene sequence: CDR1 SNHLY, CDR2 FYNNEI. The CDR3: CASIVGQPSSPLHF. CDR3 nucleotides: TGTGCCAGCATAGTGGGCCAGCCTTCTTCACCCCTCCACTTT.

The V and J genes are TRBV2 and TRBJ2-7; TRBD2 matches 8 bases. Looked up from germline, CDR1 is SNHLY and CDR2 is FYNNEI. This CDR3 is built from 18 residues. V dropped 5 bases and J dropped 0; count of bases not matched to a gene: 15. The CDR3 region has the DNA TGTGCCAGCAGTAAATCAGGGCTTACTAGCGGTCGCTCCTACGAGCAGTACTTC. This translates into CASSKSGLTSGRSYEQYF.

The chain recombines TRBV2 with TRBJ2-1; 10 nucleotides align to TRBD1. Unmatched junction bases numbered 9, after V lost 9 bases and J lost 4 bases. The CDR3 contains 15 residues. CDR1 is SNHLY, CDR2 FYNNEI, per germline. The CDR3 sequence: CARPPGQGGYNEQFF. The DNA of the CDR3 is TGTGCCAGGCCTCCTGGACAGGGGGGGTACAATGAGCAGTTCTTC.

The gene calls are TRBV5-4 and TRBJ1-3, with unresolved D. From germline, CDR1 is SGHNT and CDR2 YYREEE (reference sequence). The V end lost 0 bases, the J end lost 7 bases, and 8 bases lay between the germline ends. CDR3 length: 13 amino acids. The CDR3 loop is CASSLEPGNTIYF. CDR3 sequence (DNA): TGTGCCAGCAGCTTGGAACCCGGGAACACCATATATTTT.

The chain employs TRBV4-3 and TRBJ1-2; 7 nucleotides agree with TRBD1. J lost 6 bases, V lost 1 base, and 2 bases had no gene match. This CDR3 has 13 residues. The germline V gene encodes CDR1 LGHNA and CDR2 YSLEER. CDR3 protein: CASSQVGTDGYTF. In DNA form, the CDR3 reads TGCGCCAGCAGCCAAGTCGGGACAGATGGCTACACCTTC.

The chain combines TRBV11-2 with TRBJ2-2, with 10 nucleotides matching TRBD2. The CDR3 extends over 19 amino acids. CDR1 and CDR2 (germline): SGHAT, FQNNGV. V lost 0 bases, J lost 7 bases, and 14 bases stayed unmatched. The CDR3 protein is CASSLELAGKPRTGGELFF. The CDR3 DNA sequence: TGTGCCAGCAGCTTAGAACTAGCGGGGAAACCCCGAACAGGCGGGGAGCTGTTTTTT.